Sequencing of this TCR beta chain was carried out in a study of blood T cell repertoires in COVID-19. The wider study: Sample material is recorded as cDNA or gDNA derived from T cells, B-cell-depleted T cells, or PBMCs.

Clinical history as reported by participants underpinned cohort assignment. Donors in Cohort 3 who had recovered were those with two negative PCRs, healthcare professional clearance, or resolution of their symptoms. The CDR3 has 14 amino acids. The V gene lost 4 bases and the J gene lost 4 bases, with 12 bases spanning the gap. CDR1 and CDR2 (germline): KGHDR, SFDVKD. Assay: immunoSEQ multiplex PCR; the TCRdb copy retains only in-frame clones and omits some. The sample has about 270,000 clones, 88% seen once. The sequence came from a woman aged 45-59 years who had recovered from COVID-19. This sequence joins TRBV24-1 and TRBJ2-5, with D perhaps matching TRBD1 (5 bases). The sequenced sample consisted of PBMCs or T cells enriched from blood (not recorded which). CDR3 sequence reads: CATSDPKGRETQYF. As DNA, the CDR3 is TGTGCCACCAGTGACCCAAAGGGGCGAGAGACCCAGTACTTC.